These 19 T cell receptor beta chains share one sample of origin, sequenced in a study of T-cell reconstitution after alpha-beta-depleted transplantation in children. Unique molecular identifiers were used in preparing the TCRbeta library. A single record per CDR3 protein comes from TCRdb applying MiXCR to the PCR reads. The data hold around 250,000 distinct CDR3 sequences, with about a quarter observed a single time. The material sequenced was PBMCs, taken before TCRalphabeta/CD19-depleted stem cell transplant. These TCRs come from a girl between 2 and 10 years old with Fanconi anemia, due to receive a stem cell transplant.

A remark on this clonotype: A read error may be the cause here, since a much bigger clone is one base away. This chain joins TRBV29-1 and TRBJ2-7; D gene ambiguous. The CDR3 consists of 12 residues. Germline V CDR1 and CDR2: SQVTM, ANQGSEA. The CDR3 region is CIVLKSSYEQYF. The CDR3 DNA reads TGCATCGTTTTGAAGAGCTCCTACGAGCAGTACTTC.

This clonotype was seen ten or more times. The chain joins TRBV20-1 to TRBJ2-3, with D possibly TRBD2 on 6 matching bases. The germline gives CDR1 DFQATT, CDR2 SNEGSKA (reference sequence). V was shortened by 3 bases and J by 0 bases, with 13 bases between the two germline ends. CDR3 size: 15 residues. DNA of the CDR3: TGCAGTGCTAGCCCCGGGAGCGGGAGCACAGATACGCAGTATTTT. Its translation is CSASPGSGSTDTQYF.

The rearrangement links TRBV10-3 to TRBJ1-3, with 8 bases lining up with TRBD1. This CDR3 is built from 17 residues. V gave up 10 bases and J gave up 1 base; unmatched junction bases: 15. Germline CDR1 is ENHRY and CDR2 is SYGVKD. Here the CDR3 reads CATHRDRYPGSGNTIYF. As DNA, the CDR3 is TGTGCCACACACCGGGACAGGTATCCCGGATCTGGAAACACCATATATTTT.

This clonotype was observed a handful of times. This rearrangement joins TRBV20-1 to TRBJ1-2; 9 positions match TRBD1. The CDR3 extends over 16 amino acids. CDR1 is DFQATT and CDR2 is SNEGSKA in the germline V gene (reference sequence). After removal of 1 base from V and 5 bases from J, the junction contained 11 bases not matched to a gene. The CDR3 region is CSARGYWTGDLYGYTF. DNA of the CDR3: TGCAGTGCTAGAGGATACTGGACAGGGGATCTATATGGCTACACCTTC.

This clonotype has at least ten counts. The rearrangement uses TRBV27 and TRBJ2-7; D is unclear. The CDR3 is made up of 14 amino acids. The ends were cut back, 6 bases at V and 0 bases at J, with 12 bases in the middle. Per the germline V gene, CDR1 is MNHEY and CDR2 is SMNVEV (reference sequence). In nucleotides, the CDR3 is TGTGCCAGCAGAAGGAACTTAATCTCCTACGAGCAGTACTTC. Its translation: CASRRNLISYEQYF.

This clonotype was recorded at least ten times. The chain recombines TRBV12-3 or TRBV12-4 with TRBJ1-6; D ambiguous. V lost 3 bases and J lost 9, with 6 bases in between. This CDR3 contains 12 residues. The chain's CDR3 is CASSFSRSPLHF. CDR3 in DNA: TGTGCCAGCAGTTTCTCGCGTTCACCCCTCCACTTT.

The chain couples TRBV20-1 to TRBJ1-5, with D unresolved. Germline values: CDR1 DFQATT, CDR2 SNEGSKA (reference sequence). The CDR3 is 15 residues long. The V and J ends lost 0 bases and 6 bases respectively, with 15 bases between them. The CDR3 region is CSARDWAGRSQPQHF. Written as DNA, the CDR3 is TGCAGTGCTAGAGATTGGGCAGGCCGAAGTCAGCCCCAGCATTTT.

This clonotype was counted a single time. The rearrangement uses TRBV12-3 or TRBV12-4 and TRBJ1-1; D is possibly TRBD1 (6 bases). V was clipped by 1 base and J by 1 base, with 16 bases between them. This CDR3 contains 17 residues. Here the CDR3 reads CASSLGVVPGANTEAFF. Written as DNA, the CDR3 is TGTGCCAGCAGTTTAGGAGTAGTGCCAGGGGCGAACACTGAAGCTTTCTTT.

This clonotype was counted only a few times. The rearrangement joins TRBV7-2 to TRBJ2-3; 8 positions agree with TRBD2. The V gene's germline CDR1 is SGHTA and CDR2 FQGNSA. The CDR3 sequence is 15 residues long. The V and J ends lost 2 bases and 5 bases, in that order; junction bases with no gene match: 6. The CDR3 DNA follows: TGTGCCAGCAGCTTATCGACTAGCGTTAGAGATACGCAGTATTTT. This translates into CASSLSTSVRDTQYF.

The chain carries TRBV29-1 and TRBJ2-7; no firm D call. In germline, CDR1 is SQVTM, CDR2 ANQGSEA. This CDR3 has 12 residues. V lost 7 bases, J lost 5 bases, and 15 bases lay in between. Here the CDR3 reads CSAATGSHEQYF. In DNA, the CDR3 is TGCAGCGCAGCGACTGGCAGCCACGAGCAGTACTTC.

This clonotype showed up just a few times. CDR3 residues: CAWSVLDRGEETQYF. DNA of the CDR3: TGTGCCTGGAGTGTGTTGGACAGGGGGGAAGAGACCCAGTACTTC. The J gene is TRBJ2-5, the V gene TRBV30; 10 bases align to TRBD1. The CDR3 is made up of 15 amino acids. V gave up 0 bases and J gave up 3 bases; unmatched junction bases: 4. In germline, CDR1 is GTSNPN, CDR2 SVGIG (reference sequence).

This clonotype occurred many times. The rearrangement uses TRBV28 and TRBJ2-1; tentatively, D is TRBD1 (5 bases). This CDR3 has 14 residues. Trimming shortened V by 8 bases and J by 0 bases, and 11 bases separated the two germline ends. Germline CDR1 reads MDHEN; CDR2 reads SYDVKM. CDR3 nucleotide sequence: TGTGCCAGCTCGACAGCCAGCTCCTACAATGAGCAGTTCTTC. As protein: CASSTASSYNEQFF.

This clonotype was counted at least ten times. The CDR3 DNA reads TGCAGTGCTCCCCGGACAGGGGGTGGTGAAGCTTTCTTT. It codes for CSAPRTGGGEAFF. V gene TRBV20-1 combines with J gene TRBJ1-1; 10 bases are a match to TRBD1. The V gene's germline CDR1 is DFQATT and CDR2 SNEGSKA (reference sequence). The CDR3 contains 13 residues. With 5 bases clipped from V and 7 bases from J, the junction kept 7 bases outside the gene matches.

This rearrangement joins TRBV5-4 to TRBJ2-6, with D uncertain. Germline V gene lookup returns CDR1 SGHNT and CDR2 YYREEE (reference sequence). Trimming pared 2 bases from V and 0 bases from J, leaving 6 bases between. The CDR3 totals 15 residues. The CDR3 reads CASSFLNSGANVLTF. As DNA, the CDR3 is TGTGCCAGCAGCTTTCTGAACTCTGGGGCCAACGTCCTGACTTTC.

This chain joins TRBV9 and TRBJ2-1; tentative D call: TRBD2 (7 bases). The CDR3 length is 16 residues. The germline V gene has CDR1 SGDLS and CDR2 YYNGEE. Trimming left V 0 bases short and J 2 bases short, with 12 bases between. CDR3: CASSVGWGGPYNEQFF. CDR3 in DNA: TGTGCCAGCAGCGTAGGGTGGGGGGGCCCCTACAATGAGCAGTTCTTC.

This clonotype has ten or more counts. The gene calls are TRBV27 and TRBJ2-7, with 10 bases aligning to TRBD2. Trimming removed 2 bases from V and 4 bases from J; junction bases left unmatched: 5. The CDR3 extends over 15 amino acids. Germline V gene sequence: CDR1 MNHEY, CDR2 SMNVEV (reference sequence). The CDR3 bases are TGTGCCAGCAGTTTAGGAGCGGGAGGGCCGTACGAGCAGTACTTC. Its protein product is CASSLGAGGPYEQYF.

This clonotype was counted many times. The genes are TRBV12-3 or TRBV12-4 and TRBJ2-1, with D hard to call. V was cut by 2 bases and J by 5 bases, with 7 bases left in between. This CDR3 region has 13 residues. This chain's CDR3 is CASSLIRDNEQFF. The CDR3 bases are TGTGCCAGCAGTTTAATTAGGGACAATGAGCAGTTCTTC.

CDR3 protein: CASSFGGPVETQYF. CDR3 DNA: TGTGCCAGCAGTTTCGGGGGGCCAGTCGAGACCCAGTACTTC. The chain carries TRBV12-3 or TRBV12-4 and TRBJ2-5; possible D gene TRBD2, 7 bases. V gave up 3 bases and J gave up 5 bases, with 13 bases separating them. The CDR3 contains 14 residues.

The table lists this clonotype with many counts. CDR3 bases: TGTGCCAGCAGTTTTTCAGACTCTCCGGACTTCTACAATGAGCAGTTCTTC. Translating gives CASSFSDSPDFYNEQFF. The J gene is TRBJ2-1, the V gene TRBV27; weak D call: TRBD2 (5 bases). The ends were cut back, 3 bases at V and 3 bases at J, with 18 bases in the middle. The germline V gene encodes CDR1 MNHEY and CDR2 SMNVEV (reference sequence). The CDR3 is 17 amino acids.